The text below deals with one T cell receptor beta chain. Trimming left V 4 bases short and J 7 bases short, with 14 bases between. In germline, CDR1 is LGHDT, CDR2 YNNKEL (reference sequence). CDR3 size: 15 residues. The data derive from a study of blood T cell repertoires in COVID-19. Sequencing was performed with immunoSEQ multiplex PCR; in TCRdb, only in-frame clones are kept and a portion is missing. The sample comprises roughly 140,000 clones, 70% to 90% of which are singletons, and under 7% rests with the top ten. The gene calls are TRBV3-1 (or the pseudogene TRBV3-2) and TRBJ1-6, with D perhaps TRBD1 (6 bases). Sequencing was performed on peripheral blood. The receptor comes from a human donor in a cohort sampled during active COVID-19. The CDR3 DNA follows: TGTGCCAGCAGCCTCGGGACGGGACAAAATTCACCCCTCCACTTT. The encoded protein is CASSLGTGQNSPLHF.